This record looks at one T cell receptor beta chain sequence and its context. The antigen remains unidentified. Uncontrolled infection, other autoimmune disease, pregnancy or lactation barred patients from enrollment. The data stem from a study of T cells in Graves' hyperthyroidism and ophthalmopathy. The study, taken as a whole, reports: Most thyroid-expanded clonotypes above 0.001 were also found in blood. Model predictions of ophthalmopathy came a median about six months before onset.

RNA transcripts yielded amplified TCR beta CDR3 regions. Researchers ran a first-round RT-PCR on the TCR CDR3 using the HTBI primer set. Via MiXCR, TCRdb re-called the multiplex PCR reads, giving one row per CDR3 protein. Among hundreds of thousands of distinct CDR3 sequences, approximately 15% were seen once, and the ten largest hold around a sixth. The germline CDR1 and CDR2 sequences are MDHEN and SYDVKM. V lost 8 bases and J lost 6; bases outside the gene matches: 9. There are 14 residues in the CDR3. The clonotype originates from a woman younger than 35 with Graves' hyperthyroidism. The gene calls are TRBV28 and TRBJ2-2; 7 bases fit TRBD2. Material for sequencing was blood. The CDR3 loop reads CASGGQGGAGELFF. Here the CDR3 DNA reads TGTGCCAGCGGAGGTCAGGGAGGGGCCGGGGAGCTGTTTTTT.